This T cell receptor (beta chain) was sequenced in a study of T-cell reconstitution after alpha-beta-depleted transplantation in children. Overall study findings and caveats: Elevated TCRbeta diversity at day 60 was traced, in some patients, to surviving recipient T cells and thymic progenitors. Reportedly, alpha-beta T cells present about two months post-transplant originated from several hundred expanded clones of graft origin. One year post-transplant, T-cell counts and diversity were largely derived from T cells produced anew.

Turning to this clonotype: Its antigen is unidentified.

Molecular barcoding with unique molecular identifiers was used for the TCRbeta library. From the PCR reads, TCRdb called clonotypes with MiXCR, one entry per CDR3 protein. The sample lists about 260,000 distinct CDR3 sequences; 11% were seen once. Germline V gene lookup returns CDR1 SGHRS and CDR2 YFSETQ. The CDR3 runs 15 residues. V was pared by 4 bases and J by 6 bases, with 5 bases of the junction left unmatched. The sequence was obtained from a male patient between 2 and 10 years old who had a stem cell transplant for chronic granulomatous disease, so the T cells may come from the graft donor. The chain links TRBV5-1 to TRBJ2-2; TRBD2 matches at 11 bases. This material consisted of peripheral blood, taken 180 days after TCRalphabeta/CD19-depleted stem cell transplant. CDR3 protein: CASSVGLAGSGELFF. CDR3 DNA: TGCGCCAGCAGCGTCGGACTAGCGGGTTCCGGGGAGCTGTTTTTT.